These 15 T cell receptor beta chains originate from one sample sequenced in a study of glioma-infiltrating T cells. Using RNA template, CDR3s of TCR alpha and beta were amplified with iRepertoire arm-PCR. Each CDR3 protein gets one entry after TCRdb re-called the multiplex PCR reads with MiXCR. The data contain around 99,000 distinct CDR3 sequences, 25% to 30% of them singletons. The sequencing sample was made of glioma tissue, nonneoplastic brain tissue, or PBMCs (not recorded which). The source of these receptors is a human donor with low-grade glioma or glioblastoma, undergoing nonglioma brain surgery, or in good health (not recorded which).

This clonotype was counted many times. V usage is TRBV28 and J usage is TRBJ1-1; TRBD1 might be the D (5 bases). Germline assignment: CDR1 MDHEN and CDR2 SYDVKM. The germline V and J ends were trimmed by 2 bases and 6 bases, with 19 bases remaining between them. The CDR3 covers 16 residues. The CDR3 region has the DNA TGTGCCAGCAGTTTAGACCAGAAGGGGCTTAGGGCTGAAGCTTTCTTT. It is translated as CASSLDQKGLRAEAFF.

This clonotype was found many times. This chain uses TRBV7-9 with TRBJ1-1, with 8 bases matching TRBD1. Trimming removed 5 bases from V and 4 bases from J; junction bases left unmatched: 9. Germline lookup yields CDR1 SEHNR and CDR2 FQNEAQ (reference sequence). The CDR3 runs 15 residues. CDR3 DNA sequence: TGTGCCAGCAGCACCCAGGACAGGGTCGGCACTGAAGCTTTCTTT. It codes for CASSTQDRVGTEAFF.

This clonotype was detected many times. The chain recombines TRBV4-2 with TRBJ1-4; 7 bases line up with TRBD1. CDR1 and CDR2 from the germline V gene are LGHNA and YNFKEQ. J was trimmed by 11 bases and V by 8 bases; bases with no gene match: 11. CDR3 size: 13 residues. The CDR3: CASRQGTVEKLFF. DNA for the CDR3: TGTGCCAGCCGACAGGGAACGGTAGAGAAACTGTTTTTT.

This clonotype was detected many times. The CDR3, as DNA: TGTGCCAGCAGCCAAGTTTCATCGGGGGGCTACACCTTC. Amino acids: CASSQVSSGGYTF. This sequence joins TRBV3-1 and TRBJ1-2; no clear D. The V end was cut by 1 base, the J end by 8 bases, with 11 bases between. From germline, CDR1 is LGHDT and CDR2 YNNKEL (reference sequence). This CDR3 comprises 13 residues.

This clonotype was seen many times. The gene calls are TRBV4-1 and TRBJ1-4; 7 bases match TRBD1. The CDR3 loop spans 16 amino acids. J gave up 10 bases and V 0 bases, and 11 bases lay outside the gene matches. CDR1 is MGHRA and CDR2 is YSYEKL in the germline V gene. The CDR3: CASSQDPGSGGGKLFF. CDR3 in DNA: TGCGCCAGCAGCCAAGATCCCGGCTCAGGGGGAGGAAAACTGTTTTTT.

This clonotype was counted ten times or more. The J gene is TRBJ2-3, the V gene TRBV7-2; TRBD2 is a possible D gene (6 bases). The CDR3 has 15 residues. V shed 5 bases and J shed 2 bases, with 14 bases lying between them. The germline V gene has CDR1 SGHTA and CDR2 FQGNSA. The CDR3 spells CASSLEGFVTDTQYF. The CDR3 DNA sequence: TGTGCCAGCAGCCTGGAGGGGTTTGTCACAGATACGCAGTATTTT.

This clonotype was seen repeatedly, ten times or more. The rearrangement links TRBV3-1 to TRBJ1-2; possible D gene TRBD1, 5 bases. The germline gives CDR1 LGHDT, CDR2 YNNKEL (reference sequence). This CDR3 is 14 amino acids long. V lost 0 bases, J lost 5 bases, and 10 bases lay in between. The CDR3 is CASSQDGTVYGYTF. CDR3 nucleotides: TGTGCCAGCAGCCAAGACGGGACGGTGTATGGCTACACCTTC.

Many counts were recorded for this clonotype. The chain uses TRBV29-1 and TRBJ2-3; 10 positions match TRBD2. Trimming removed 5 bases from V and 0 bases from J; junction bases left unmatched: 2. Germline loops: CDR1 SQVTM, CDR2 ANQGSEA. The CDR3 runs to 14 residues. The CDR3: CSVQTSGSTDTQYF. The CDR3 nucleotides are TGCAGCGTTCAGACTAGCGGGAGCACAGATACGCAGTATTTT.

This clonotype was counted at least ten times. V usage is TRBV20-1 and J usage is TRBJ2-5; 14 positions match TRBD2. Trimming at V came to 1 base and at J to 1 base, leaving 2 bases not matched to a gene. CDR1 and CDR2 from the germline V gene are DFQATT and SNEGSKA (reference sequence). The CDR3 runs to 16 residues. The CDR3 coding sequence is TGCAGTGCTAGAGGGACTAGCGGGGGGATCCAAGAGACCCAGTACTTC. Its translation: CSARGTSGGIQETQYF.

This clonotype has a handful of counts. The V call is TRBV3-1, the J call TRBJ2-2, with TRBD2 identical over 13 bases. The CDR3 has 20 amino acids. Germline CDR1 is LGHDT and CDR2 is YNNKEL (reference sequence). With 0 bases clipped from V and 0 bases from J, the junction kept 7 bases outside the gene matches. CDR3 DNA: TGTGCCAGCAGCCAAGAGAGACTAGCGGGGGGACTTTCGAACACCGGGGAGCTGTTTTTT. Its translation is CASSQERLAGGLSNTGELFF. Based on the CDR3 plus reference TRBV3-1 and TRBJ2-2, the full variable domain is DTAVSQTPKYLVTQMGNDKSIKCEQNLGHDTMYWYKQDSKKFLKIMFSYNNKELIINETVPNRFSPKSPDKAHLNLHINSLELGDSAVYFCASSQERLAGGLSNTGELFFGEGSRLTVL.

In this sample, this clonotype turned up many times. The gene calls are TRBV4-2 and TRBJ2-1; D not certain. The V gene's germline CDR1 is LGHNA and CDR2 YNFKEQ. The V end was cut by 0 bases, the J end by 0 bases, with 9 bases between. The CDR3 has 16 residues. Here the CDR3 DNA reads TGTGCCAGCAGCCAAGAGACTCAGAGCTCCTACAATGAGCAGTTCTTC. Protein: CASSQETQSSYNEQFF.

This clonotype occurred a few times. The chain employs TRBV24-1 and TRBJ1-1; D perhaps matches TRBD1 (6 bases). Germline V gives CDR1 KGHDR, CDR2 SFDVKD. The CDR3 covers 15 residues. The ends were cut back, 4 bases at V and 1 base at J, with 12 bases in the middle. CDR3 in DNA: TGTGCCACCAGTGACTCCCGGACAGAGAACACTGAAGCTTTCTTT. The encoded protein is CATSDSRTENTEAFF.

The gene calls are TRBV27 and TRBJ1-2; 7 positions match TRBD1. Trimming at V came to 5 bases and at J to 11 bases, leaving 17 bases not matched to a gene. Germline V lookup: CDR1 MNHEY, CDR2 SMNVEV (reference sequence). This CDR3 has 15 residues. The CDR3 protein is CASSGVGDRTYVYTF. The CDR3 DNA sequence: TGTGCCAGCAGTGGTGTGGGGGACAGAACTTATGTATACACCTTC.

This chain links TRBV6-1 with TRBJ2-3, with 10 bases that match TRBD2. This CDR3 is built from 15 residues. CDR1 is MNHNS and CDR2 is SASEGT in the germline V gene. V was clipped by 6 bases and J by 2 bases; unmatched bases: 5. The CDR3 DNA reads TGTGCCAGCAGCCCGAGCGGGGGGGCCACAGATACGCAGTATTTT. Amino acid sequence: CASSPSGGATDTQYF.

This clonotype was seen repeatedly, ten times or more. The chain uses TRBV7-2 and TRBJ2-6; D gene unclear. V gave up 1 base and J gave up 0 bases, with 10 bases separating them. The germline V gene encodes CDR1 SGHTA and CDR2 FQGNSA. There are 17 residues in the CDR3. CDR3 loop: CASSLGVLSSGANVLTF. CDR3 in DNA: TGTGCCAGCAGCTTAGGGGTCCTTAGCTCTGGGGCCAACGTCCTGACTTTC.